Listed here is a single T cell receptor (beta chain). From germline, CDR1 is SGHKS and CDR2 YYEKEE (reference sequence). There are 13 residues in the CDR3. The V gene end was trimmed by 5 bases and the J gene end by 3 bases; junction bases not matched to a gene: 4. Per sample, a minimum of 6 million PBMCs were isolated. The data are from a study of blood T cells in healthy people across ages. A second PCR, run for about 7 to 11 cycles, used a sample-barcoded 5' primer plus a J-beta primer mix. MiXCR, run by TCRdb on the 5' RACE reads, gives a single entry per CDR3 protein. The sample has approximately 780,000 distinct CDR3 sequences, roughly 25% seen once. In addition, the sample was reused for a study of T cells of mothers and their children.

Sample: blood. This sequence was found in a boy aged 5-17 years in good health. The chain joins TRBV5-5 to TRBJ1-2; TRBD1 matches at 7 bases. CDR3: CASSDREDYGYTF. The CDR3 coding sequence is TGTGCCAGCAGTGACAGGGAGGACTATGGCTACACCTTC.